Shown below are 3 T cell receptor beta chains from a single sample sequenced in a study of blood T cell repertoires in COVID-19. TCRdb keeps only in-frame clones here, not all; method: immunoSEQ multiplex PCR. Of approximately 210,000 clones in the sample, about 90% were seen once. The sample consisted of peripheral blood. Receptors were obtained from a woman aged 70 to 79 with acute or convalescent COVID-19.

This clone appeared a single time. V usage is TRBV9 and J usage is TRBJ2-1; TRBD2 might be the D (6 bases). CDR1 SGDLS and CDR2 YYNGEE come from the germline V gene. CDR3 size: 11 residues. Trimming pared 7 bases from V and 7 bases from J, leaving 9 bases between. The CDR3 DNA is TGTGCCAGCGGCGGAGGGAATGAGCAGTTCTTC. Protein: CASGGGNEQFF.

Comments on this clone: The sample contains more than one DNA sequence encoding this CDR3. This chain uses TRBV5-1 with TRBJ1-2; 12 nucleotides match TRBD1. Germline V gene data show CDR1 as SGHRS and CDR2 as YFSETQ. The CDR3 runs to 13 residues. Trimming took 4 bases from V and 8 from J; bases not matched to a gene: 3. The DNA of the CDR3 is TGCGCCAGCAGCCCTGGGACAGGGGGCGGCTACACCTTC. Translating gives CASSPGTGGGYTF.

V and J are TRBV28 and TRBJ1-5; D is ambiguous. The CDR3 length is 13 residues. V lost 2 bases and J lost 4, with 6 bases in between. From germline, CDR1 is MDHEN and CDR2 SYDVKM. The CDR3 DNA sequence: TGTGCCAGCAGTTTACTCGGTAATCAGCCCCAGCATTTT. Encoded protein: CASSLLGNQPQHF.